This is a list of T cell receptor beta chains from one sample in a study of shared clonotypes between healthy human individuals. Profiled with immunoSEQ multiplex PCR; TCRdb holds only in-frame clones, not every one. The sample includes about 1,900,000 clones, around 96% seen only once; the top ten take 1% to 1.5%. The source material was naive CD8+ T cells sorted from blood. These receptors originate from a man younger than 30 in good health. Each CDR3 is given with its conserved first and last residue. D genes are given only for firm matches. A clone size is listed for some rows: how often the clone was seen (once, few, many), or a class if it is expanded.

TRBD2 | NA | TRBJ2-7 | TRBV7-2 | CASSFSRTSGSDEQYF | TGTGCCAGCAGCTTCTCCCGGACTAGCGGGAGTGACGAGCAGTACTTC
NA | NA | TRBJ2-7 | TRBV18 | CASSPGQNFSYEQYF | TGTGCCAGCTCACCAGGACAGAACTTCTCCTACGAGCAGTACTTC
NA | NA | TRBJ2-7 | TRBV6-5 | CASSYSSGPYEQYF | TGTGCCAGCAGTTACTCGTCGGGGCCCTACGAGCAGTACTTC
NA | NA | TRBJ2-1 | TRBV27 | CASSPIPQGTEQFF | TGTGCCAGCAGTCCGATACCGCAGGGCACTGAGCAGTTCTTC
TRBD1 | NA | TRBJ2-2 | TRBV7-8 | CASSLAGQGGAGELFF | TGTGCCAGCAGCTTAGCGGGACAGGGGGGCGCCGGGGAGCTGTTTTTT
NA | NA | TRBJ1-5 | TRBV21-1 | CASSKVVGQGCQPQHF | TGTGCCAGCAGCAAAGTAGTGGGACAGGGGTGCCAGCCCCAGCATTTT
NA | NA | TRBJ1-2 | TRBV4-1 | CASSQSSFNYGYTF | TGCGCCAGCAGCCAAAGTAGTTTTAACTATGGCTACACCTTC
NA | NA | TRBJ1-2 | TRBV29-1 | CSVEDPGYGYTF | TGCAGCGTTGAAGATCCCGGCTATGGCTACACCTTC
NA | NA | TRBJ2-7 | TRBV5-6 | CASSLPGTYEQYF | TGTGCCAGCAGCTTGCCGGGAACCTACGAGCAGTACTTC
TRBD2 | NA | TRBJ2-3 | TRBV6-5 | CASSYLLAPDTQYF | TGTGCCAGCAGTTACTTACTAGCGCCAGATACGCAGTATTTT
NA | many | TRBJ2-3 | TRBV9 | CASSVGDTQYF | TGTGCCAGCAGCGTAGGGGATACGCAGTATTTT
TRBD2 | NA | TRBJ2-1 | TRBV2 | CASSKPGLAAPLVDEQFF | TGTGCCAGCAGCAAGCCGGGACTAGCGGCACCTTTAGTCGATGAGCAGTTCTTC
NA | NA | TRBJ1-1 | TRBV4-1 | CASSQEGPSEAFF | TGCGCCAGCAGCCAAGAGGGCCCAAGTGAAGCTTTCTTT
NA | few | TRBJ2-2 | TRBV13 | CASSLGGTGELFF | TGTGCCAGCAGCTTAGGGGGCACCGGGGAGCTGTTTTTT
NA | NA | TRBJ2-7 | TRBV14 | CASSQAPPGALSYEQYF | TGTGCCAGCAGCCAAGCCCCGCCCGGGGCACTTTCCTACGAGCAGTACTTC
NA | NA | TRBJ2-7 | TRBV10-1 | CASSDQPSNYEQYF | TGCGCCAGCAGTGACCAGCCCTCGAACTACGAGCAGTACTTC
TRBD2 | once | TRBJ2-7 | TRBV30 | CAWTRGLAGGPHF | TGTGCCTGGACCAGGGGCCTAGCGGGAGGGCCCCACTTC
NA | NA | TRBJ2-3 | TRBV5-6 | CASSWWGDTQYF | TGTGCCAGCAGCTGGTGGGGGGATACGCAGTATTTT
TRBD1 | NA | TRBJ2-1 | TRBV7-9 | CASSSTRGSSYNEQFF | TGTGCCAGCAGCTCCACCAGGGGGAGCTCCTACAATGAGCAGTTCTTC
TRBD1 | NA | TRBJ2-3 | TRBV9 | CASSVSWDSPDQDTQYF | TGTGCCAGCAGCGTAAGTTGGGACAGCCCCGATCAAGATACGCAGTATTTT
NA | NA | TRBJ2-7 | TRBV6-1 | CASSELRGDTYEQYF | TGTGCCAGCAGTGAACTCCGTGGGGATACCTACGAGCAGTACTTC
NA | NA | TRBJ1-1 | TRBV1 | CTSSVATHICTEAFF | TGCACCAGCAGCGTAGCAACCCATATTTGCACTGAAGCTTTCTTT
TRBD2 | NA | TRBJ2-1 | TRBV2 | CASSWITTGGPGNEQFF | TGTGCCAGCAGTTGGATCACAACGGGAGGGCCTGGCAATGAGCAGTTCTTC
NA | NA | TRBJ2-2 | TRBV19 | CASSLTDTGELFF | TGTGCCAGTAGTCTCACTGACACCGGGGAGCTGTTTTTT
NA | few | TRBJ1-2 | TRBV4-1 | CASSGQTRGYTF | TGCGCCAGCAGCGGCCAGACTCGGGGCTACACCTTC
NA | NA | TRBJ2-5 | TRBV6-1 | CASSEDWAQETQYF | TGTGCCAGCAGTGAGGATTGGGCCCAAGAGACCCAGTACTTC
NA | NA | TRBJ2-7 | TRBV10-3 | CAISPGRSSYEQYF | TGTGCCATCAGCCCGGGACGTAGCTCCTACGAGCAGTACTTC
TRBD2 | NA | TRBJ2-7 | TRBV7-9 | CASSGTTDYEQYF | TGTGCCAGCTCCGGGACTACAGACTACGAGCAGTACTTC
NA | once | TRBJ2-7 | TRBV6-6 | CASSYGRDLYEQYF | TGTGCCAGCAGTTACGGCAGGGATCTCTACGAGCAGTACTTC
NA | NA | TRBJ2-5 | TRBV13 | CASSSGSYQETQYF | TGTGCCAGCAGCTCGGGTTCGTACCAAGAGACCCAGTACTTC
NA | once | TRBJ2-3 | TRBV10-2 | CASTPSGDTQYF | TGCGCCAGCACCCCAAGTGGAGATACGCAGTATTTT
TRBD1 | NA | TRBJ2-7 | TRBV4-3 | CASSPGQGGSYEQYF | TGCGCCAGCAGCCCGGGACAGGGTGGCTCCTACGAGCAGTACTTC
NA | NA | TRBJ2-7 | TRBV27 | CASSSGPFSSYEQYF | TGTGCCAGCAGTTCGGGACCGTTCAGCTCCTACGAGCAGTACTTC
NA | NA | TRBJ1-6 | TRBV30 | CAWSMYNSPLHF | TGTGCCTGGAGTATGTATAATTCACCCCTCCACTTT
NA | NA | TRBJ1-2 | TRBV4-1 | CASSHLSGAYGYTF | TGCGCCAGCAGCCACTTGAGCGGGGCTTATGGCTACACCTTC
NA | NA | TRBJ2-7 | TRBV5-6 | CASSLAGVKYEQYF | TGTGCCAGCAGCTTGGCCGGGGTAAAGTACGAGCAGTACTTC
NA | once | TRBJ2-6 | TRBV30 | CAWSVGHPERAFSGANVLTF | TGTGCCTGGAGTGTAGGACACCCTGAACGGGCCTTCTCTGGGGCCAACGTCCTGACTTTC
NA | NA | TRBJ2-3 | TRBV6-6 | CASTDMGVSTDTQYF | TGTGCCAGCACCGACATGGGCGTAAGCACAGATACGCAGTATTTT
TRBD1 | NA | TRBJ2-7 | TRBV27 | CASTRAPGTAVYEQYF | TGTGCCAGCACCCGAGCCCCAGGGACAGCCGTCTACGAGCAGTACTTC
NA | NA | TRBJ2-7 | TRBV27 | CASSFGPAYEQYF | TGTGCCAGCAGTTTTGGTCCGGCCTACGAGCAGTACTTC
NA | NA | TRBJ1-3 | TRBV13 | CASSFSTASGNTIYF | TGTGCCAGCAGCTTCTCGACGGCCTCTGGAAACACCATATATTTT
NA | NA | TRBJ1-5 | TRBV28 | CASSRGASNQPQHF | TGTGCCAGCAGTCGAGGGGCGAGCAATCAGCCCCAGCATTTT
NA | once | TRBJ1-2 | TRBV10-3 | CAINQPGQYLYGYTF | TGTGCCATCAACCAACCAGGGCAGTACCTCTATGGCTACACCTTC
NA | NA | TRBJ2-3 | TRBV13 | CASSPNLADQGGKEADTQYF | TGTGCCAGCAGCCCGAACCTTGCAGATCAGGGGGGAAAGGAGGCAGATACGCAGTATTTT
TRBD1 | NA | TRBJ2-5 | TRBV30 | CAWRDRGQETQYF | TGTGCCTGGAGGGACAGGGGCCAAGAGACCCAGTACTTC
NA | few | TRBJ1-2 | TRBV5-5 | CASSLLGGGGYGYTF | TGTGCCAGTTCCCTCCTAGGAGGTGGGGGCTATGGCTACACCTTC
TRBD2 | NA | TRBJ2-5 | TRBV11-2 | CASSDKLRLAGEETQYF | TGTGCCAGCAGCGATAAACTCCGACTAGCGGGTGAAGAGACCCAGTACTTC
NA | NA | TRBJ2-7 | TRBV11-2 | CASRLPPGGGTIYEQYF | TGTGCCAGCAGATTACCCCCAGGAGGGGGGACAATCTACGAGCAGTACTTC
NA | NA | TRBJ1-5 | TRBV6-5 | CASSYGEGQPQHF | TGTGCCAGCTCCTACGGGGAGGGGCAGCCCCAGCATTTT
TRBD1 | NA | TRBJ1-4 | TRBV5-5 | CASSIWDREKLFF | TGTGCCAGCAGCATATGGGACAGGGAAAAACTGTTTTTT
TRBD1 | NA | TRBJ2-7 | TRBV13 | CASSLDRGGQGFYEQYF | TGTGCCAGCAGCTTAGACAGGGGGGGACAGGGGTTTTACGAGCAGTACTTC
NA | NA | TRBJ1-1 | TRBV7-9 | CASSSTAMNTEAFF | TGTGCCAGCAGCTCGACAGCCATGAACACTGAAGCTTTCTTT
NA | NA | TRBJ1-5 | TRBV28 | CASSPRGVSSNQPQHF | TGTGCCAGCAGCCCCCGTGGGGTATCCAGCAATCAGCCCCAGCATTTT
TRBD2 | NA | TRBJ2-1 | TRBV13 | CASSLGLAGGNNEQFF | TGTGCCAGCAGCTTAGGACTAGCGGGAGGCAACAATGAGCAGTTCTTC
TRBD1 | NA | TRBJ1-4 | TRBV6-6 | CASSTPTGVNEKLFF | TGTGCCAGCAGTACACCGACAGGGGTGAATGAAAAACTGTTTTTT